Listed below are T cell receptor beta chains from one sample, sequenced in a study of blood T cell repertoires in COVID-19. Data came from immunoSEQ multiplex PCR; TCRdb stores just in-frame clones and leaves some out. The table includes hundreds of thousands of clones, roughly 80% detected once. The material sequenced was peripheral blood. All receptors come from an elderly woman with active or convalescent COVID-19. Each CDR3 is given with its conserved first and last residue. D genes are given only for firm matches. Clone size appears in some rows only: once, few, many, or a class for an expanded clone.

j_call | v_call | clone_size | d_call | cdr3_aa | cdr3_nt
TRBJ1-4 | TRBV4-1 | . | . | CASSRGGWGAEKLFF | TGCGCCAGCAGCCGCGGGGGGTGGGGAGCTGAAAAACTGTTTTTT
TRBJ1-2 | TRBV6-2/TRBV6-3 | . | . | CASSFRGQGLANYGYTF | TGTGCCAGCAGTTTCCGGGGACAAGGGTTAGCTAACTATGGCTACACCTTC
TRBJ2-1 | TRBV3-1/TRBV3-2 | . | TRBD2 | CASRGGSYNEQFF | TGTGCCAGCAGGGGGGGGAGTTACAATGAGCAGTTCTTC
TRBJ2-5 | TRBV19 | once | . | CASSTPTGKFRYF | TGTGCCAGTTCGACTCCGACGGGAAAATTTCGGTACTTC
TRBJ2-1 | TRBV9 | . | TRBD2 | CASSVGSGGSILDEQFF | TGTGCCAGCAGCGTAGGTAGCGGGGGGTCAATATTGGATGAGCAGTTCTTC
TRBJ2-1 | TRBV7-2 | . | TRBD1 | CASSSQQGGYNEQFF | TGTGCCAGCAGCTCTCAACAGGGGGGTTACAATGAGCAGTTCTTC
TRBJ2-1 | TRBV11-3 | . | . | CASSSPTSWAYNEQFF | TGTGCCAGCAGCTCGCCCACTAGTTGGGCTTACAATGAGCAGTTCTTC
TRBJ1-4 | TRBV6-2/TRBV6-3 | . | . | CASSYSHQEKLFF | TGTGCCAGCAGTTACTCGCACCAGGAAAAACTGTTTTTT
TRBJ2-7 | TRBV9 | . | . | CASSVQGLPYEQYF | TGTGCCAGCAGCGTTCAGGGATTGCCCTACGAGCAGTACTTC
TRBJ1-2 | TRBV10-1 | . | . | CASSERGLKANYGYTF | TGCGCCAGCAGTGAGCGGGGATTAAAAGCTAACTATGGCTACACCTTC
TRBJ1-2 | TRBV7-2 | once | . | CASSLTIRDIDGYTF | TGTGCCAGCAGCTTAACGATACGGGACATCGATGGCTACACCTTC
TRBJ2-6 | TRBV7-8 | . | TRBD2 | CASSLGVAGAISGANVLTF | TGTGCCAGCAGCTTAGGGGTAGCGGGAGCTATCTCTGGGGCCAACGTCCTGACTTTC
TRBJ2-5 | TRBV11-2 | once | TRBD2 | CASSFGAGGLQETQYF | TGTGCCAGCAGCTTCGGTGCGGGAGGCCTCCAAGAGACTCAGTACTTC
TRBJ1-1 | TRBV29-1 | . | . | CSTSGAGGTEAFF | TGCAGCACCTCAGGGGCGGGGGGCACTGAAGCTTTCTTT
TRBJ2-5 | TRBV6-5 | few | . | CAISNGGLGETQYF | TGTGCCATCTCGAACGGGGGTTTAGGCGAGACCCAGTACTTC
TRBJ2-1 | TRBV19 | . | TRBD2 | CASSASVRTSAPSSYNEQFF | TGTGCCAGTAGTGCAAGCGTCCGGACTAGCGCACCAAGCTCCTACAATGAGCAGTTCTTC
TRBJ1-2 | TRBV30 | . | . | CAWSGGKGRGGRYTF | TGTGCCTGGAGTGGGGGTAAGGGCAGGGGCGGACGCTACACCTTC
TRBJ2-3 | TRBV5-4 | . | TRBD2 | CASSIPSGGGASDTQYF | TGTGCCAGCAGCATCCCATCGGGCGGGGGGGCGTCAGATACGCAGTATTTT
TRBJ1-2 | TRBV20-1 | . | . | CSSGTNYGYTF | TGCAGCTCCGGGACTAACTATGGCTACACCTTC
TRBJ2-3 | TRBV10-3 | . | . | CAISERVEADTQYF | TGTGCCATCAGTGAGCGGGTAGAAGCAGATACGCAGTATTTT
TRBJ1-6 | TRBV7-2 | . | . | CASSPPRALNSPLHF | TGTGCCAGCAGCCCTCCGCGGGCGCTTAATTCACCCCTCCACTTT
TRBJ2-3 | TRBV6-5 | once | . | CASSRGLRDTQYF | TGTGCCAGCAGCCGGGGACTTCGAGATACGCAGTATTTT
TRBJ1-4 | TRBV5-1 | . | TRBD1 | CASSATGGDANEKLFF | TGCGCCAGCAGCGCGACAGGGGGCGATGCTAATGAAAAACTGTTTTTT
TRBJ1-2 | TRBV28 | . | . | CASSPTANYGYTF | TGTGCCAGCAGTCCAACAGCTAACTATGGCTACACCTTC
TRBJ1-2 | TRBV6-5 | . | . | CASRGSLKGYTF | TGTGCCAGCAGGGGGAGTTTGAAGGGCTACACCTTC
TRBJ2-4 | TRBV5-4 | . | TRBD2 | CASSASSGVASAQYF | TGTGCCAGCAGCGCCTCTAGCGGGGTCGCAAGCGCGCAGTACTTC
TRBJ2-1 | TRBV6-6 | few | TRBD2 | CASSSGTSLGEQFF | TGTGCCAGCAGTAGCGGGACTAGTCTAGGTGAGCAGTTCTTC
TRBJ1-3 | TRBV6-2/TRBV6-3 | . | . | CASSYGGVGNTIYF | TGTGCCAGCAGTTACGGCGGGGTTGGAAACACCATATATTTT
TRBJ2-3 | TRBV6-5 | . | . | CASSLGGFTDTQYF | TGTGCCAGCAGTCTAGGCGGGTTTACAGATACGCAGTATTTT
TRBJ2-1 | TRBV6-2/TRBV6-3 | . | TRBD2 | CASSPRPQGTSGSNEQFF | TGTGCCAGCAGCCCCCGCCCCCAAGGGACTAGCGGGTCCAATGAGCAGTTCTTC
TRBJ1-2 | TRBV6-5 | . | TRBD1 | CASSYRDRGLSYGYTF | TGTGCCAGCAGTTACCGGGACAGGGGGCTTTCCTATGGCTACACCTTC
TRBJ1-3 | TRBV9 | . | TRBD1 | CASSVAPTGESGNTIYF | TGTGCCAGCAGCGTAGCACCGACAGGGGAATCTGGAAACACCATATATTTT
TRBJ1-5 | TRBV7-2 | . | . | CASSSPGLGQPQHF | TGTGCCAGCAGCTCGCCAGGGCTGGGGCAGCCCCAGCATTTT
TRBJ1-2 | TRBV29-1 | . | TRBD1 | CSVAFGGQGAYYGYTF | TGCAGCGTTGCGTTTGGGGGACAGGGGGCGTACTATGGCTACACCTTC
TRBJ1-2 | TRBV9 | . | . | CASSVASQGFGYTF | TGTGCCAGCAGCGTAGCTTCCCAGGGGTTTGGCTACACCTTC
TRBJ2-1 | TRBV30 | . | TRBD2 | CAWSLRTSGGDEQFF | TGTGCCTGGAGCCTTCGGACTAGCGGAGGCGATGAGCAGTTCTTC
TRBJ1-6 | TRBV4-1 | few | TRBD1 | CASSQTRQGDNSPLHF | TGCGCCAGCAGCCAGACCCGACAGGGTGATAATTCACCCCTCCACTTT
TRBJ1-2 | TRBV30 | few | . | CAWSVDRRGYGYTF | TGTGCCTGGAGTGTGGACAGACGGGGCTATGGCTACACCTTC
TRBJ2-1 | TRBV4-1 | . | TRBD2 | CASSFLLAGELSDNEQFF | TGCGCCAGCAGCTTCTTACTAGCGGGAGAGCTAAGCGACAATGAGCAGTTCTTC
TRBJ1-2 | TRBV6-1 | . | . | CASSDQGRTGYTF | TGTGCCAGCAGTGACCAGGGGAGAACTGGCTACACCTTC
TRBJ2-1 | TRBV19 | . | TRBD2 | CASTLGGLAGGYNEQFF | TGTGCCAGTACCCTGGGGGGACTAGCGGGAGGTTACAATGAGCAGTTCTTC
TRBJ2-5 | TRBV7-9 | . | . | CASSLVRETQYF | TGTGCCAGCAGCCTAGTACGGGAGACCCAGTACTTC
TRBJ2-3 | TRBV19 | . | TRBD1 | CASSVTGTDTQYF | TGTGCCAGTAGCGTGACAGGGACAGATACGCAGTATTTT
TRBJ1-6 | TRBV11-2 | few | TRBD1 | CASSLRGQGNSPLHF | TGTGCCAGCAGCTTAAGGGGACAGGGGAATTCACCCCTCCACTTT
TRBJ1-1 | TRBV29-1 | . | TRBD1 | CSAGQGAQNTEAFF | TGCAGCGCCGGACAGGGGGCGCAGAACACTGAAGCTTTCTTT
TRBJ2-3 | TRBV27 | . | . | CASSPTGTPQDTQYF | TGTGCCAGCAGTCCAACCGGGACTCCACAGGATACGCAGTATTTT